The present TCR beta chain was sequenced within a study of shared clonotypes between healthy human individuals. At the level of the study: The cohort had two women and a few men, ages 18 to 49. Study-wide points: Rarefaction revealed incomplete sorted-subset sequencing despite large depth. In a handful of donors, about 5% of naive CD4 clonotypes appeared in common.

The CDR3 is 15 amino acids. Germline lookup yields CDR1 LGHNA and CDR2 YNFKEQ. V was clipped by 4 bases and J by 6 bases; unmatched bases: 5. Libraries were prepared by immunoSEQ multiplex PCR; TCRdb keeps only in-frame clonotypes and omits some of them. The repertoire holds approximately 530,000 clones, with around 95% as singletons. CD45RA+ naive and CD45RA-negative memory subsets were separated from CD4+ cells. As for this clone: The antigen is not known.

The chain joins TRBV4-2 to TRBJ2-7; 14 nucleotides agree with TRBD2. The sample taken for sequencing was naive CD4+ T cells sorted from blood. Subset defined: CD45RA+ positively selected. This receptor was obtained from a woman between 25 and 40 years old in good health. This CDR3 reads CASSLGTSGSFEQYF. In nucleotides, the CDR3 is TGTGCCAGCAGCCTGGGGACTAGCGGGAGTTTCGAGCAGTACTTC.